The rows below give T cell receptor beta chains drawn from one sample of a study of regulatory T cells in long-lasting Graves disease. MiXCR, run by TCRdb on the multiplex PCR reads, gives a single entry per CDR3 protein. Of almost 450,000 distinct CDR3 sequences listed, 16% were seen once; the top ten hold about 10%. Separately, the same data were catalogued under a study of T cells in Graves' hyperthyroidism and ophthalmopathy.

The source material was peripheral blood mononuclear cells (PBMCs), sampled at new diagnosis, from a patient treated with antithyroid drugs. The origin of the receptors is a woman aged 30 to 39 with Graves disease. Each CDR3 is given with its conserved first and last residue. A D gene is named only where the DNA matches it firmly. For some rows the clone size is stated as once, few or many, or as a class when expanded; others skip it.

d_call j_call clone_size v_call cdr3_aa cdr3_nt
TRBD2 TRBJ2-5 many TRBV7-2 CASSPRTSGNLQETQYF TGTGCCAGCAGCCCCCGGACTAGCGGGAACCTCCAAGAGACCCAGTACTTC
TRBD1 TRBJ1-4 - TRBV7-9 CASSVRPTGGSEKLFF TGTGCCAGCAGCGTCCGCCCGACAGGGGGTAGCGAAAAACTGTTTTTT
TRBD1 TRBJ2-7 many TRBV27 CASSPLDRAYYEQYF TGTGCCAGCAGTCCGCTGGACAGGGCGTACTACGAGCAGTACTTC
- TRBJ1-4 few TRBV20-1 CSARDVRDSEKLFF TGCAGTGCTAGAGATGTTCGCGACAGCGAAAAACTGTTTTTT
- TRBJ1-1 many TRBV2 CASRYYSGNTEAFF TGTGCCAGCAGGTACTACAGCGGGAACACTGAAGCTTTCTTT
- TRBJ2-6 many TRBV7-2 CASSFAKANVLTF TGTGCCAGCAGCTTCGCGAAGGCCAACGTCCTGACTTTC
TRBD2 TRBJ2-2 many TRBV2 CASSERGRASGELFF TGTGCCAGCAGTGAACGCGGGAGGGCCTCAGGGGAGCTGTTTTTT
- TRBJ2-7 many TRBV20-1 CSARRAGLYEQYF TGCAGTGCTAGAAGGGCGGGTCTCTACGAGCAGTACTTC
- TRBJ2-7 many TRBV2 CASRTLGGRPYEQYF TGTGCCAGCAGGACCTTAGGTGGGCGCCCTTACGAGCAGTACTTC
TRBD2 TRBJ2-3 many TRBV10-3 CAISGPSGRADTQYF TGTGCCATCAGTGGTCCTAGCGGGAGGGCAGATACGCAGTATTTT
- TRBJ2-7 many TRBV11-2 CASSLGPREQYF TGTGCCAGCAGCTTAGGACCGCGCGAGCAGTACTTC
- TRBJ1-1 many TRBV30 CAWSQGSNTEAFF TGTGCCTGGAGCCAGGGATCGAACACTGAAGCTTTCTTT
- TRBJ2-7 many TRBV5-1 CASSLGPGKDEQYF TGCGCCAGCAGCTTGGGTCCAGGGAAGGACGAGCAGTACTTC
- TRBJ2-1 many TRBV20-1 CSARDTSLPYNEQFF TGCAGTGCTAGAGATACTAGCCTTCCCTACAATGAGCAGTTCTTC
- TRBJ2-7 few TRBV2 CASSETIEQYF TGTGCCAGCAGTGAGACTATCGAGCAGTACTTC
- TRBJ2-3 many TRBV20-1 CSARDAQSGGRTDTQYF TGCAGTGCTAGAGATGCCCAATCCGGGGGCCGCACAGATACGCAGTATTTT
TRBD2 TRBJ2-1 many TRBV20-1 CSARGLAGFDEQFF TGCAGTGCTAGGGGACTAGCGGGCTTTGATGAGCAGTTCTTC
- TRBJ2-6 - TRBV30 CALTLRGANALTF TGTGCCTTGACCTTAAGAGGGGCCAACGCCCTGACTTTC
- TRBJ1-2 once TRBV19 CASSISTNYGYTF TGTGCCAGCAGTATCAGTACTAACTATGGCTACACCTTC
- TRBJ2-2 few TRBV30 CAWSTGVAEDTGELFF TGTGCCTGGAGTACGGGGGTAGCGGAGGACACCGGGGAGCTGTTTTTT
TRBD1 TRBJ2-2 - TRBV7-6 CASSSRGLNTGELFF TGTGCCAGCAGCTCTAGGGGGCTGAACACCGGGGAGCTGTTTTTT
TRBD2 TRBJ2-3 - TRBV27 CASSGRELDTQYF TGTGCCAGCAGCGGGAGGGAGCTCGATACGCAGTATTTT
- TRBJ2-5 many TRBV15 CATRGGLAASGETQYF TGTGCCACCAGGGGGGGACTCGCCGCCTCGGGGGAGACCCAGTACTTC
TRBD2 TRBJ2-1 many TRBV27 CASSLVAGGFGEQFF TGTGCCAGCAGTTTAGTGGCGGGAGGTTTCGGTGAGCAGTTCTTC
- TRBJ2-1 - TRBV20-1 CSARKEGWRRGEQFF TGCAGTGCTAGGAAAGAAGGCTGGAGGAGGGGTGAGCAGTTCTTC
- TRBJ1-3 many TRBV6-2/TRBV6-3 CASRTLRSGNTIYF TGTGCCAGCAGGACTCTACGCTCTGGAAACACCATATATTTT
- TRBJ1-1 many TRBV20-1 CSASEETVMNTEAFF TGCAGTGCTAGTGAAGAGACTGTTATGAACACTGAAGCTTTCTTT
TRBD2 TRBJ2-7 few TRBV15 CATSSLLADHPYEQYF TGTGCCACCAGCAGCTTACTAGCGGACCATCCCTACGAGCAGTACTTC
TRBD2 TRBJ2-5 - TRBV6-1 CASSDPSGAWETQYF TGTGCCAGCAGTGACCCTAGCGGAGCCTGGGAGACCCAGTACTTC
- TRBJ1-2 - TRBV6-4 CASSLSRVGGYGYTF TGTGCCAGCAGTCTATCGAGGGTAGGAGGCTATGGCTACACCTTC
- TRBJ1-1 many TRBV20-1 CSARDNRRNTEAFF TGCAGTGCTAGAGACAACAGGAGGAACACTGAAGCTTTCTTT
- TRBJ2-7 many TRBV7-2 CASSLASWGTYEQYF TGTGCCAGCAGCTTAGCCTCGTGGGGTACTTACGAGCAATACTTC
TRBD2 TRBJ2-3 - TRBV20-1 CSARPTSGTTDTQYF TGCAGTGCTAGACCCACTAGCGGGACCACAGATACGCAGTATTTT
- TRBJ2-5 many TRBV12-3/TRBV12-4 CASTPAGRLETQYF TGTGCCAGCACCCCCGCGGGGAGGTTAGAGACCCAGTACTTC
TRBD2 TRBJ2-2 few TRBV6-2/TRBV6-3 CASSYPDIAGGPAGELFF TGTGCCAGCAGTTACCCTGATATAGCGGGAGGGCCTGCCGGGGAGCTGTTTTTT
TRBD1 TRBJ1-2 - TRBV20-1 CSARDSYFDGYTF TGCAGTGCGAGGGACAGTTATTTTGATGGCTACACCTTC
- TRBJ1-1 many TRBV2 CASRQGIMNTEAFF TGTGCCAGCAGGCAGGGGATCATGAACACTGAAGCTTTCTTT
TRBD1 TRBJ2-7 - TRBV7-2 CASSPSDRVGSF TGTGCCAGCAGCCCCAGTGACAGGGTGGGCAGCTTC
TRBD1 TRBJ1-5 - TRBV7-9 CASSLVGGGQGVNQPQHF TGTGCCAGCAGCTTAGTCGGGGGTGGACAGGGAGTAAATCAGCCCCAGCATTTT
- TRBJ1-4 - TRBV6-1 CASRGQATSHEKLFF TGTGCCAGCAGGGGGCAGGCCACTTCCCATGAAAAACTGTTTTTT
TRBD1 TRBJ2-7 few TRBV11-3 CASSLGAGTGPYEQYF TGTGCCAGCAGCTTAGGAGCTGGGACAGGGCCCTACGAGCAGTACTTC
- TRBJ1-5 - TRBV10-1 CAVGVGQPQHF TGCGCCGTGGGGGTCGGGCAGCCCCAGCATTTT
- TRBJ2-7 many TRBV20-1 CSASRGVEQYF TGCAGTGCTTCAAGGGGGGTTGAGCAGTACTTC
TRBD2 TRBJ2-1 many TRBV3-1 CASSQVRLAGGRNEQFF TGTGCCAGCAGCCAAGTCAGACTAGCGGGAGGTAGGAATGAGCAGTTCTTC
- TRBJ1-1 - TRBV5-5 CASSQDLLMNTEAFF TGTGCCAGCAGCCAGGACCTACTGATGAACACTGAAGCTTTCTTT
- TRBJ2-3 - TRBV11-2 CASGLDSSTDTQYF TGTGCCAGCGGCTTAGACAGTAGCACAGATACGCAGTATTTT
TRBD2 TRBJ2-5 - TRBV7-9 CASSPRGREGIQETQYF TGTGCCAGCAGCCCCCGGGGGCGGGAGGGTATCCAAGAGACCCAGTACTTC
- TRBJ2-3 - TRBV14 CASSQEGQGNADTQYF TGTGCCAGCAGCCAAGAGGGGCAGGGTAACGCAGATACGCAGTATTTT
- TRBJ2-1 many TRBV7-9 CASSSQMDGSYNEQFF TGTGCCAGCAGCTCACAGATGGACGGGTCCTACAATGAGCAGTTCTTC
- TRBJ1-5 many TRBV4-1 CASSQEWEGNQPQHF TGCGCCAGCAGCCAAGAATGGGAGGGCAATCAGCCCCAGCATTTT
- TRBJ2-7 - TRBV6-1 CASNPPGNSYEQYF TGTGCCAGCAACCCGCCGGGAAACTCCTACGAGCAGTACTTC
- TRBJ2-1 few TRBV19 CASSPGRPNEQFF TGTGCCAGTAGTCCCGGCAGGCCCAATGAGCAGTTCTTC
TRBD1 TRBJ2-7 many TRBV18 CASSPFVGQGSEQYF TGTGCCAGCTCCCCTTTCGTGGGACAGGGTTCCGAGCAGTACTTC
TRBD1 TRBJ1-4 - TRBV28 CASSPGQARNEKLFF TGTGCCAGCAGCCCCGGACAGGCGCGGAATGAAAAACTGTTTTTT